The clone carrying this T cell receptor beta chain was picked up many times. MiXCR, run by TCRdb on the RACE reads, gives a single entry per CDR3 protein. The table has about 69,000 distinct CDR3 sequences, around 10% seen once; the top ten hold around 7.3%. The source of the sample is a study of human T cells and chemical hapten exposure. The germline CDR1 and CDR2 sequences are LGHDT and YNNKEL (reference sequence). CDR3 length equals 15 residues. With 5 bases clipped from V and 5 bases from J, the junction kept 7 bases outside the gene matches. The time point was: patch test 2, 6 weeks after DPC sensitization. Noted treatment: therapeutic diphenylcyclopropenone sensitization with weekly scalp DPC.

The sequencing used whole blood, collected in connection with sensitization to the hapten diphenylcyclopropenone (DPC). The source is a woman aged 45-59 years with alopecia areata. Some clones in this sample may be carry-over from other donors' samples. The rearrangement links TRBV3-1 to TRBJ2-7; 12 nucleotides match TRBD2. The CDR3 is CASSKGLAGTHEQYF. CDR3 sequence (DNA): TGTGCCAGCAGCAAAGGACTAGCGGGAACCCACGAGCAGTACTTC.